This is a list of T cell receptor beta chains from one sample in a study of blood T cells in healthy people across ages. Via MiXCR, TCRdb re-called the 5' RACE reads, giving one row per CDR3 protein. In the table there are 1.5 million to 2 million distinct CDR3 sequences, over 25% of which are singletons. The sequenced sample was blood. The source of these receptors is a woman younger than 45 in good health. The CDR3 runs from the conserved cysteine through the conserved F or W. The D gene is left open where the match is weak. Clone size is given for some rows only: seen once, a few or many times, or a class if the clone is expanded.

clone_size: NA
v_call: TRBV12-3/TRBV12-4
j_call: TRBJ2-7
d_call: NA
cdr3_aa: CASSFMPLTYEQYF
cdr3_nt: TGTGCCAGCAGTTTCATGCCACTAACCTACGAGCAGTACTTC

clone_size: once
v_call: TRBV27
j_call: TRBJ2-5
d_call: TRBD2
cdr3_aa: CASSFRTSGGQETQYF
cdr3_nt: TGTGCCAGCAGTTTTCGGACTAGCGGGGGGCAAGAGACCCAGTACTTC

clone_size: NA
v_call: TRBV2
j_call: TRBJ2-2
d_call: TRBD2
cdr3_aa: CASRSLAGRTGELFF
cdr3_nt: TGTGCCAGCAGATCCCTAGCGGGGAGGACCGGGGAGCTGTTTTTT

clone_size: many
v_call: TRBV5-5
j_call: TRBJ2-1
d_call: NA
cdr3_aa: CASSYQGQYNEQFF
cdr3_nt: TGTGCCAGCAGCTATCAGGGGCAGTACAATGAGCAGTTCTTC

clone_size: few
v_call: TRBV4-2
j_call: TRBJ2-5
d_call: NA
cdr3_aa: CASSQDPGPGQETQYF
cdr3_nt: TGTGCCAGCAGCCAAGATCCGGGGCCGGGGCAAGAGACCCAGTACTTC

clone_size: few
v_call: TRBV18
j_call: TRBJ2-3
d_call: NA
cdr3_aa: CASSAGADTQYF
cdr3_nt: TGTGCCAGCTCGGCAGGCGCAGATACGCAGTATTTT

clone_size: NA
v_call: TRBV28
j_call: TRBJ2-1
d_call: NA
cdr3_aa: CASSLRGGIGPQFF
cdr3_nt: TGTGCCAGCAGTTTGCGTGGAGGGATAGGACCCCAGTTCTTC

clone_size: NA
v_call: TRBV20-1
j_call: TRBJ1-2
d_call: NA
cdr3_aa: CSARYRTNYGYTF
cdr3_nt: TGCAGTGCTAGGTACAGAACAAACTATGGCTACACCTTC

clone_size: few
v_call: TRBV6-6
j_call: TRBJ2-7
d_call: TRBD2
cdr3_aa: CASSRRLAESYEQYF
cdr3_nt: TGTGCCAGCAGTCGGAGACTAGCGGAATCCTACGAGCAGTACTTC

clone_size: NA
v_call: TRBV7-9
j_call: TRBJ2-1
d_call: NA
cdr3_aa: CASSLTRVGRTSYNEQFF
cdr3_nt: TGTGCCAGCAGCCTCACTCGGGTAGGGAGAACCTCCTACAATGAGCAGTTCTTC

clone_size: NA
v_call: TRBV20-1
j_call: TRBJ2-7
d_call: TRBD2
cdr3_aa: CSTESGGGSYEQYF
cdr3_nt: TGCAGTACTGAGAGCGGGGGGGGGTCCTACGAGCAGTACTTC

clone_size: many
v_call: TRBV7-2
j_call: TRBJ2-1
d_call: NA
cdr3_aa: CASSLGHSGEQFF
cdr3_nt: TGTGCCAGCAGCTTAGGACACTCGGGAGAGCAGTTCTTC

clone_size: NA
v_call: TRBV7-9
j_call: TRBJ2-1
d_call: TRBD2
cdr3_aa: CASSLIPIGGRANEQFF
cdr3_nt: TGTGCCAGCAGCTTAATCCCTATCGGCGGGAGGGCCAATGAGCAGTTCTTC

clone_size: NA
v_call: TRBV2
j_call: TRBJ2-5
d_call: NA
cdr3_aa: CASSARTQYF
cdr3_nt: TGTGCCAGCAGTGCCCGAACTCAGTACTTC

clone_size: NA
v_call: TRBV27
j_call: TRBJ2-1
d_call: TRBD2
cdr3_aa: CASSPLAGLYNEQFF
cdr3_nt: TGTGCCAGCAGTCCCCTAGCGGGCCTGTACAATGAGCAGTTCTTC

clone_size: few
v_call: TRBV11-2
j_call: TRBJ2-1
d_call: TRBD2
cdr3_aa: CASSSYRGAYNEQFF
cdr3_nt: TGTGCCAGCAGCTCATATCGGGGGGCCTACAATGAGCAGTTCTTC

clone_size: NA
v_call: TRBV12-3/TRBV12-4
j_call: TRBJ1-5
d_call: NA
cdr3_aa: CASRKQAFDQPQHF
cdr3_nt: TGTGCCAGCAGAAAACAGGCGTTCGATCAGCCCCAGCATTTT

clone_size: few
v_call: TRBV6-6
j_call: TRBJ1-5
d_call: NA
cdr3_aa: CASSPGGGPQPQHF
cdr3_nt: TGTGCCAGCAGTCCCGGGGGGGGGCCGCAGCCCCAGCATTTT

clone_size: few
v_call: TRBV21-1
j_call: TRBJ2-1
d_call: NA
cdr3_aa: CASSPLGLAGGPGENEQFF
cdr3_nt: TGTGCCAGCAGCCCGCTCGGACTAGCGGGAGGGCCGGGAGAGAATGAGCAGTTCTTC

clone_size: few
v_call: TRBV27
j_call: TRBJ1-2
d_call: NA
cdr3_aa: CAAMGPPHYGYTF
cdr3_nt: TGTGCCGCCATGGGCCCTCCTCACTATGGCTACACCTTC

clone_size: NA
v_call: TRBV28
j_call: TRBJ2-5
d_call: TRBD2
cdr3_aa: CASSPLVTGGQETQYF
cdr3_nt: TGTGCCAGCAGTCCCCTAGTGACGGGGGGGCAAGAGACCCAGTACTTC

clone_size: NA
v_call: TRBV7-2
j_call: TRBJ2-1
d_call: TRBD2
cdr3_aa: CASSLRGETQFF
cdr3_nt: TGTGCCAGCAGCTTACGGGGGGAGACCCAGTTCTTC

clone_size: few
v_call: TRBV7-8
j_call: TRBJ2-3
d_call: NA
cdr3_aa: CASSSTRTNTQYF
cdr3_nt: TGTGCCAGCAGCTCTACAAGGACGAATACGCAGTATTTT

clone_size: NA
v_call: TRBV12-3/TRBV12-4
j_call: TRBJ1-3
d_call: TRBD1
cdr3_aa: CASSPQGVSGNTIYF
cdr3_nt: TGTGCCAGCAGTCCCCAGGGGGTCTCTGGAAACACCATATATTTT

clone_size: NA
v_call: TRBV28
j_call: TRBJ2-7
d_call: NA
cdr3_aa: CANSPQGQQSFHEQYF
cdr3_nt: TGTGCCAACAGTCCCCAGGGTCAACAGAGCTTCCACGAGCAGTACTTC

clone_size: many
v_call: TRBV6-5
j_call: TRBJ1-2
d_call: TRBD1
cdr3_aa: CASSRTGNIYGYTF
cdr3_nt: TGTGCCAGCAGTCGGACAGGGAATATCTATGGCTACACCTTC

clone_size: NA
v_call: TRBV30
j_call: TRBJ2-1
d_call: NA
cdr3_aa: CAWNYSPDRRNGNEQFF
cdr3_nt: TGTGCCTGGAATTACTCACCAGACCGAAGGAATGGTAATGAGCAGTTCTTC

clone_size: NA
v_call: TRBV11-2
j_call: TRBJ2-2
d_call: NA
cdr3_aa: CPSSWGWGTGELFF
cdr3_nt: TGTCCCAGCAGCTGGGGTTGGGGGACGGGGGAGCTGTTTTTT

clone_size: NA
v_call: TRBV24-1
j_call: TRBJ2-3
d_call: TRBD1
cdr3_aa: CATSATGDTDTQYF
cdr3_nt: TGTGCCACCAGCGCGACAGGGGACACAGATACGCAGTATTTT

clone_size: NA
v_call: TRBV28
j_call: TRBJ2-5
d_call: TRBD1
cdr3_aa: CASSSSGTGGEETQYF
cdr3_nt: TGTGCCAGCAGTTCATCCGGGACAGGGGGCGAAGAGACCCAGTACTTC

clone_size: many
v_call: TRBV12-5
j_call: TRBJ2-1
d_call: NA
cdr3_aa: CASGPGFPYNEQFF
cdr3_nt: TGTGCTAGTGGTCCGGGATTTCCTTACAATGAGCAGTTCTTC

clone_size: NA
v_call: TRBV18
j_call: TRBJ1-5
d_call: NA
cdr3_aa: CASSLSRDGGPQHF
cdr3_nt: TGTGCCAGCTCACTAAGCCGGGACGGTGGGCCCCAGCATTTT

clone_size: few
v_call: TRBV3-1
j_call: TRBJ2-7
d_call: TRBD1
cdr3_aa: CASSQRWGGTGTFSYEQYF
cdr3_nt: TGTGCCAGCAGCCAACGATGGGGGGGGACAGGGACTTTCTCCTACGAGCAGTACTTC

clone_size: NA
v_call: TRBV28
j_call: TRBJ2-5
d_call: NA
cdr3_aa: CASSSATALQYF
cdr3_nt: TGTGCCAGCAGTTCCGCGACGGCCCTCCAGTACTTC

clone_size: NA
v_call: TRBV3-1
j_call: TRBJ2-7
d_call: TRBD1
cdr3_aa: CASRDRESGYERYF
cdr3_nt: TGTGCCAGCCGGGACAGGGAATCTGGATACGAGCGGTACTTC

clone_size: few
v_call: TRBV4-3
j_call: TRBJ1-6
d_call: NA
cdr3_aa: CASSREDRLNSPLHF
cdr3_nt: TGCGCCAGCAGCCGAGAGGACAGACTAAATTCACCCCTCCACTTT

clone_size: NA
v_call: TRBV28
j_call: TRBJ1-2
d_call: NA
cdr3_aa: CASSLSLQGLYGYTF
cdr3_nt: TGTGCCAGCAGTCTATCGTTACAGGGACTCTATGGCTACACCTTC

clone_size: NA
v_call: TRBV30
j_call: TRBJ1-6
d_call: NA
cdr3_aa: CAWRSSYNSPLHF
cdr3_nt: TGTGCCTGGAGGAGCTCCTATAATTCACCCCTCCACTTT

clone_size: few
v_call: TRBV6-1
j_call: TRBJ2-2
d_call: NA
cdr3_aa: CASSDWGTNTGELFF
cdr3_nt: TGTGCCAGCAGTGATTGGGGGACGAACACCGGGGAGCTGTTTTTT

clone_size: few
v_call: TRBV12-3/TRBV12-4
j_call: TRBJ1-1
d_call: NA
cdr3_aa: CASSPGSPRGNTEAFF
cdr3_nt: TGTGCCAGCAGTCCGGGATCACCTCGGGGAAACACTGAAGCTTTCTTT

clone_size: NA
v_call: TRBV30
j_call: TRBJ1-1
d_call: NA
cdr3_aa: CAWSVNTEAFF
cdr3_nt: TGTGCCTGGAGCGTGAACACTGAAGCTTTCTTT

clone_size: many
v_call: TRBV6-5
j_call: TRBJ2-1
d_call: TRBD2
cdr3_aa: CASSWTSGNYNEQFF
cdr3_nt: TGTGCCAGCAGCTGGACTAGCGGGAACTACAATGAGCAGTTCTTC

clone_size: few
v_call: TRBV4-1
j_call: TRBJ1-5
d_call: NA
cdr3_aa: CASSQLPGPSSNQPQHF
cdr3_nt: TGCGCCAGCAGCCAATTGCCGGGACCCAGCAGCAATCAGCCCCAGCATTTT

clone_size: NA
v_call: TRBV18
j_call: TRBJ2-1
d_call: TRBD1
cdr3_aa: CASSLRTGPTYNAQFF
cdr3_nt: TGTGCCAGCTCACTTAGGACAGGGCCAACCTACAATGCGCAGTTCTTC

clone_size: NA
v_call: TRBV9
j_call: TRBJ2-1
d_call: TRBD2
cdr3_aa: CASSAAFSGVNEQFF
cdr3_nt: TGTGCCAGCAGCGCTGCATTTAGCGGGGTCAATGAGCAGTTCTTC

clone_size: NA
v_call: TRBV10-3
j_call: TRBJ1-1
d_call: NA
cdr3_aa: CAISGGRENTEACF
cdr3_nt: TGTGCCATCAGCGGGGGCAGGGAGAACACTGAAGCTTGCTTT

clone_size: NA
v_call: TRBV29-1
j_call: TRBJ2-3
d_call: TRBD1
cdr3_aa: CSVEAGGELDTQYF
cdr3_nt: TGCAGCGTTGAGGCAGGGGGCGAATTGGATACGCAGTATTTT

clone_size: few
v_call: TRBV7-8
j_call: TRBJ2-1
d_call: TRBD1
cdr3_aa: CASSRTTGDLNNEQFF
cdr3_nt: TGTGCCAGCAGCCGAACGACAGGGGACCTAAACAATGAGCAGTTCTTC

clone_size: NA
v_call: TRBV29-1
j_call: TRBJ2-1
d_call: TRBD2
cdr3_aa: CSVGLGLGFYNEQFF
cdr3_nt: TGCAGCGTTGGCCTGGGACTAGGGTTCTACAATGAGCAGTTCTTC

clone_size: NA
v_call: TRBV6-2/TRBV6-3
j_call: TRBJ2-1
d_call: NA
cdr3_aa: CASRSIPGRESKQFF
cdr3_nt: TGTGCCAGCAGGAGCATTCCGGGACGGGAGTCGAAGCAGTTCTTC

clone_size: many
v_call: TRBV20-1
j_call: TRBJ2-7
d_call: NA
cdr3_aa: CSAGPTSAYEQYF
cdr3_nt: TGCAGTGCTGGGCCTACGTCCGCCTACGAGCAGTACTTC